The 13 T cell receptor beta chains listed next were all sequenced from one sample in a study of shared T cell receptors in the human thymus. TCRdb's table, derived via immunoSEQ multiplex PCR, lists solely in-frame clones and lacks some. Of hundreds of thousands of clones listed, 70% to 90% are singletons. A further study also used this sample, focusing on human thymus T cells.

Input material: thymocytes. The receptors shown here come from a boy under two years old with a congenital heart defect.

V usage is TRBV11-2 and J usage is TRBJ2-5; D is uncertain. With 6 bases removed from V and 2 bases from J, the gap between germline ends came to 13 bases. CDR3 length equals 14 residues. Per the germline V gene, CDR1 is SGHAT and CDR2 is FQNNGV. The CDR3 coding sequence is TGTGCCAGCAGTGGGCGTACAGCTCAAGAGACCCAGTACTTC. Translated: CASSGRTAQETQYF.

The chain links TRBV13 to TRBJ1-3; D remains ambiguous. V was cut by 0 bases and J by 2 bases, with 17 bases left in between. Germline V gives CDR1 PRHDT, CDR2 FYEKMQ (reference sequence). This CDR3 spans 18 amino acids. CDR3 protein: CASSLGVRLENPGNTIYF. Here the CDR3 DNA reads TGTGCCAGCAGCTTAGGGGTCCGACTCGAGAACCCTGGAAACACCATATATTTT.

The table lists this clone with a few counts. CDR3 sequence: CASSPSGLSYEQYF. The DNA for the CDR3 is TGTGCCAGCAGCCCGTCGGGACTCTCCTACGAGCAGTACTTC. The rearrangement joins TRBV7-3 to TRBJ2-7; a weak D match, TRBD2 (6 bases). Germline CDR1 and CDR2: SGHTA and FQGTGA. CDR3 size: 14 residues. Trimming removed 5 bases at V and 0 bases at J, with 11 bases between.

The chain couples TRBV6-1 to TRBJ1-2, with D perhaps TRBD1 (6 bases). Germline V gene sequence: CDR1 MNHNS, CDR2 SASEGT. V was pared by 2 bases and J by 5 bases, with 18 bases between. The CDR3 loop spans 16 amino acids. This CDR3 is CASSEPSRGNVYGYTF. DNA for the CDR3: TGTGCCAGCAGTGAACCCTCGAGGGGGAACGTGTATGGCTACACCTTC.

The chain joins TRBV7-9 to TRBJ2-1; TRBD1 is a possible D gene (6 bases). The V and J ends lost 6 bases and 9 bases respectively, with 12 bases between them. CDR1 is SEHNR, CDR2 FQNEAQ, per germline (reference sequence). The CDR3 spans 12 residues. The CDR3 DNA reads as TGTGCCAGCAGTCCCCAGGGGAGTGAGCAGTTCTTC. Its translation: CASSPQGSEQFF. The full variable domain, completed using reference TRBV7-9 and TRBJ2-1, is DTGVSQNPRHKITKRGQNVTFRCDPISEHNRLYWYRQTLGQGPEFLTYFQNEAQLEKSRLLSDRFSAERPKGSFSTLEIQRTEQGDSAMYLCASSPQGSEQFFGPGTRLTVL.

The rearrangement links TRBV7-6 to TRBJ2-2, with D hard to call. The germline V and J ends were trimmed by 3 bases and 6 bases, with 5 bases remaining between them. Per germline, CDR1 SGHVS and CDR2 FNYEAQ. The CDR3 sequence is 12 residues long. The CDR3 nucleotides read TGTGCCAGCAGCTTCCCGGCCGGGGAGCTGTTTTTT. It translates to CASSFPAGELFF.

The V and J genes are TRBV5-4 and TRBJ2-1, with 7 bases identical to TRBD1. The CDR3 has 16 residues. Germline lookup yields CDR1 SGHNT and CDR2 YYREEE (reference sequence). V trimming: 4 bases; J trimming: 0 bases; junction bases outside the gene matches: 7. CDR3 protein: CASSHVDRCSYNEQFF. The CDR3 bases are TGTGCCAGCAGCCATGTGGACAGGTGCTCCTACAATGAGCAGTTCTTC. The full variable domain, with the rest looked up from reference TRBV5-4 and TRBJ2-1, is ETGVTQSPTHLIKTRGQQVTLRCSSQSGHNTVSWYQQALGQGPQFIFQYYREEENGRGNFPPRFSGLQFPNYSSELNVNALELDDSALYLCASSHVDRCSYNEQFFGPGTRLTVL.

The V call is TRBV6-4, the J call TRBJ1-4, with 11 bases aligning to TRBD1. This CDR3 spans 16 amino acids. The germline gives CDR1 MRHNA, CDR2 SNTAGT. The V gene end was trimmed by 10 bases and the J gene end by 3 bases; junction bases not matched to a gene: 10. Here the CDR3 reads CANIPGQGVSNEKLFF. DNA of the CDR3: TGTGCCAACATCCCGGGACAGGGGGTGTCTAATGAAAAACTGTTTTTT.

The V and J genes are TRBV12-5 and TRBJ2-7; 7 nucleotides line up with TRBD2. The J segment lost 0 bases and the V segment lost 5 bases, leaving 10 bases of the junction unmatched. CDR3 size: 16 residues. Germline CDR1 is LGHNT and CDR2 is FRNRAP. The DNA for the CDR3 is TGTGCTAGTGGTCAGGAGCTAGCGGAAAGCTCCTACGAGCAGTACTTC. This sequence encodes CASGQELAESSYEQYF.

The gene calls are TRBV19 and TRBJ1-5, with a weak D call TRBD1 (6 bases). In germline, CDR1 is LNHDA, CDR2 SQIVND (reference sequence). This CDR3 contains 16 residues. Between the trimmed V and J ends, which lost 5 bases and 3 bases, there was a span of 17 bases. The CDR3 sequence: CASSPTPDRNNQPQHF. As DNA, the CDR3 is TGTGCCAGTAGTCCCACCCCAGACAGGAACAATCAGCCCCAGCATTTT.

The rearrangement links TRBV6-4 to TRBJ2-1; 16 nucleotides agree with TRBD2. Germline values: CDR1 MRHNA, CDR2 SNTAGT. This CDR3 spans 19 amino acids. V gave up 0 bases and J gave up 9 bases; unmatched junction bases: 11. CDR3 region: CASSDSPGLAGGPGGEQFF. The CDR3 bases are TGTGCCAGCAGTGACTCCCCGGGACTAGCGGGAGGGCCGGGTGGTGAGCAGTTCTTC.

This chain uses TRBV5-4 with TRBJ1-2, with 7 bases lining up with TRBD1. Germline-derived CDR1 and CDR2 are SGHNT and YYREEE (reference sequence). The CDR3 is made up of 15 amino acids. V was clipped by 0 bases and J by 4 bases; unmatched bases: 6. The chain's CDR3 is CASSLVQGGLYGYTF. As DNA, the CDR3 is TGTGCCAGCAGCTTGGTGCAGGGGGGTCTCTATGGCTACACCTTC.

This chain connects TRBV29-1 to TRBJ1-2, with D unclear. This CDR3 spans 12 amino acids. Germline V lookup: CDR1 SQVTM, CDR2 ANQGSEA. The V gene lost 2 bases and the J gene lost 12 bases, with 16 bases spanning the gap. Written as DNA, the CDR3 is TGCAGCGTTGAAACCGCCGGGGAAGAAGACACCTTC. Translating it yields CSVETAGEEDTF.